The rows below give T cell receptor beta chains drawn from one sample of a study of blood T cell repertoires in COVID-19. Only in-frame clones appear in the TCRdb table, and some are missing; sequencing was by immunoSEQ multiplex PCR. The sample yields around 130,000 clones, more than 75% seen once. Sequenced material: peripheral blood. All receptors come from a man aged 55 to 70 with acute or convalescent COVID-19. Each CDR3 is given with its conserved first and last residue. A D gene is named only where the DNA matches it firmly. The size field is filled for only some rows; it gives once, few, many or a size class.

j_call: TRBJ2-2; d_call: NA; clone_size: NA; v_call: TRBV19; cdr3_nt: TGTGCCAGTAGTTCTCACAGGGTCGGCACCGGGGAGCTGTTTTTT; cdr3_aa: CASSSHRVGTGELFF
j_call: TRBJ2-7; d_call: NA; clone_size: NA; v_call: TRBV6-5; cdr3_nt: TGTGCCAGCCCCGATCAAGGGGACGAGCAGTACTTC; cdr3_aa: CASPDQGDEQYF
j_call: TRBJ1-6; d_call: NA; clone_size: NA; v_call: TRBV7-8; cdr3_nt: TGTGCCAGCAGCCCCGGGAGGGGTTCCTATAATTCACCCCTCCACTTT; cdr3_aa: CASSPGRGSYNSPLHF
j_call: TRBJ2-1; d_call: NA; clone_size: NA; v_call: TRBV18; cdr3_nt: TGTGCCAGCTCACCGAGCGGAAATGAGCAGTTCTTC; cdr3_aa: CASSPSGNEQFF
j_call: TRBJ1-2; d_call: NA; clone_size: NA; v_call: TRBV27; cdr3_nt: TGTGCCAGCAGTCCCAGGACAGTAGTCTATGGCTACACCTTC; cdr3_aa: CASSPRTVVYGYTF
j_call: TRBJ1-1; d_call: NA; clone_size: NA; v_call: TRBV6-1; cdr3_nt: TGTGCCAGCAGTGAACGGGGTAGAACTGAAGCTTTCTTT; cdr3_aa: CASSERGRTEAFF
j_call: TRBJ1-1; d_call: NA; clone_size: NA; v_call: TRBV7-9; cdr3_nt: TGTGCCAGCAGCCCTACTCGAGGGCGTGAAGCTTTCTTT; cdr3_aa: CASSPTRGREAFF
j_call: TRBJ2-5; d_call: TRBD1; clone_size: NA; v_call: TRBV6-5; cdr3_nt: TGTGCCAGCAGGCCTACAGGGGGCAAAGGGGAGACCCAGTACTTC; cdr3_aa: CASRPTGGKGETQYF
j_call: TRBJ1-1; d_call: NA; clone_size: few; v_call: TRBV4-1; cdr3_nt: TGCGCCAGCAGCTTCATTTCGGAGGGGAACACTGAAGCTTTCTTT; cdr3_aa: CASSFISEGNTEAFF
j_call: TRBJ2-1; d_call: TRBD2; clone_size: NA; v_call: TRBV5-6; cdr3_nt: TGTGCCAGCACCCCGGGACTAGCGGGAGTTCTCTACAATGAGCAGTTCTTC; cdr3_aa: CASTPGLAGVLYNEQFF
j_call: TRBJ2-7; d_call: TRBD2; clone_size: NA; v_call: TRBV29-1; cdr3_nt: TGCAGCGTTGTGGGACTAGCTGAGGAGCAGTACTTC; cdr3_aa: CSVVGLAEEQYF
j_call: TRBJ2-1; d_call: TRBD2; clone_size: NA; v_call: TRBV7-6; cdr3_nt: TGTGCCAGCAGCTATTTAGCGGGAGAGAATGAGCAGTTCTTC; cdr3_aa: CASSYLAGENEQFF
j_call: TRBJ2-3; d_call: NA; clone_size: NA; v_call: TRBV28; cdr3_nt: TGTGCCAGCAGTCCGACTCGAGATACGCAGTATTTT; cdr3_aa: CASSPTRDTQYF
j_call: TRBJ2-1; d_call: TRBD2; clone_size: NA; v_call: TRBV28; cdr3_nt: TGTGCCAGCAGTCCCCAACGGACTAGCGGGAGGACCAATGAGCAGTTCTTC; cdr3_aa: CASSPQRTSGRTNEQFF
j_call: TRBJ2-7; d_call: TRBD2; clone_size: NA; v_call: TRBV7-2; cdr3_nt: TGTGCCAGCAGCTTAGCCGGGACTAGCGGAGCCTACGAGCAGTACTTC; cdr3_aa: CASSLAGTSGAYEQYF
j_call: TRBJ2-1; d_call: TRBD2; clone_size: NA; v_call: TRBV7-2; cdr3_nt: TGTGCCAGCAGCCGCGGGACTAGCGGGAGGTACAATTATGAGCAGTTCTTC; cdr3_aa: CASSRGTSGRYNYEQFF
j_call: TRBJ2-5; d_call: NA; clone_size: NA; v_call: TRBV2; cdr3_nt: TGTGCCAGCAGTGAATCTACCTCTAGGGAGACCCAGTACTTC; cdr3_aa: CASSESTSRETQYF
j_call: TRBJ2-1; d_call: NA; clone_size: NA; v_call: TRBV6-5; cdr3_nt: TGTGCCAGCACGGGACACCTCAATGAGCAGTTCTTC; cdr3_aa: CASTGHLNEQFF
j_call: TRBJ2-6; d_call: NA; clone_size: NA; v_call: TRBV14; cdr3_nt: TGTGCCAGCAGCCAAGAACCGGGAACAGGGGCCAACGTCCTGACTTTC; cdr3_aa: CASSQEPGTGANVLTF
j_call: TRBJ2-3; d_call: NA; clone_size: NA; v_call: TRBV12-3/TRBV12-4; cdr3_nt: TGTGCCAGCAGTTTGAAAGGGGGTACGCAGTATTTT; cdr3_aa: CASSLKGGTQYF
j_call: TRBJ2-4; d_call: TRBD1; clone_size: NA; v_call: TRBV23-1; cdr3_nt: TGCGCCAGCAGTCAATCGGGACAGGATAACATTCAGTACTTC; cdr3_aa: CASSQSGQDNIQYF
j_call: TRBJ1-3; d_call: NA; clone_size: NA; v_call: TRBV7-2; cdr3_nt: TGTGCCAGCAGCTCGGGATCGGGCTCTGGAAACACCATATATTTT; cdr3_aa: CASSSGSGSGNTIYF
j_call: TRBJ2-5; d_call: NA; clone_size: NA; v_call: TRBV5-4; cdr3_nt: TGTGCCAGCAGCTTGCTGGCCCAAGAGACCCAGTACTTC; cdr3_aa: CASSLLAQETQYF
j_call: TRBJ2-2; d_call: NA; clone_size: NA; v_call: TRBV2; cdr3_nt: TGTGCCAGCAGTGAACAGGCAACCGGGGAGCTGTTTTTT; cdr3_aa: CASSEQATGELFF
j_call: TRBJ1-5; d_call: NA; clone_size: NA; v_call: TRBV9; cdr3_nt: TGTGCCAGCAGCGTAGGAGACGAGGCGGGTCAGCCCCAGCATTTT; cdr3_aa: CASSVGDEAGQPQHF